Sequencing of this T cell receptor beta chain was carried out in a study of cytomegalovirus exposure and HLA in healthy donors (dated by TCRdb to about 2017). With regard to the full study: According to an earlier analysis of a few hundred of the donors, 200 million or so T cells yielded some 110 million unique TCR beta sequences and approximately 300 Gb of sequence data. The study aimed to test whether cataloging public T cell receptors could reveal signatures of past pathogen exposure. The study combined high-throughput TCR immunosequencing, statistical association of individual TCRs with disease status, and machine learning to predict cytomegalovirus infection status. A later analysis re-analyzed previously published TCR beta repertoires from 550 to 700 donors and added high-resolution HLA genotyping to study TCR occurrence patterns. An early release covering about 600 HLA-typed donors comprised about 300 gigabases of sequencing data and some 79 million unique TCR sequences. About 5 DR-DQ haplotypes were handled as single units for association and clustering, since linkage in the cohort was strong. A separate validation cohort of about 110 different subjects was used in addition to the 666-subject first cohort. Among 300 to 500 genotyped donors of the cohort, an average of around 250,000 unique TCR beta nucleotide sequences was sequenced per donor, of which about 20% were non-productive. Alongside the repertoire data, information on donor age, sex, ethnicity and CMV serostatus was compiled. To decide whether each TCR beta V gene segment behaved as functional or pseudogenic, an earlier analysis of 587 of the donors relied on high-throughput TCR beta sequencing. A later genetic analysis took genome-wide SNP genotypes for about three fifths of the 666 donors and used that subset as a discovery cohort. Of the 300 to 500 genotyped donors, approximately 80% were placed in the genetic ancestry cluster associated with self-reported Caucasian donors. Rather than drawing on any new phenotypic data, the later analysis identified candidate immune exposures from TCR beta sequences and the way those sequences occurred across donors. The study used immunosequencing to profile the T cell repertoires of 666 subjects and linked those repertoires to cytomegalovirus serostatus. The number of donors typed differed by locus, with about 629-640 for A, B, C, DRB1 and DQB1, around 500 for DQA1, 600 to 610 for DPA1, and about 450 for DPB1. HLA typing covered class I and class II loci at four-digit resolution. Every repertoire in the discovery cohort had been generated on one and the same sequencing platform. Broad study findings and their caveats: Assigning TCR associations to individual alleles was difficult when HLA alleles, especially DR and DQ, strongly co-occurred. Cytomegalovirus status was reported to be diagnosed by the classifier with high specificity and sensitivity in both the original and validation cohorts. V-gene and J-gene trimming of TCR beta chains was associated with a missense DCLRE1C variant in a later genetic analysis, and the association was replicated in an independent cohort. The cohort was sequenced for TCR beta chains only, and without alpha or paired-chain data the features that could be detected were limited. Several of the top co-occurrence clusters appeared to be linked to parvovirus B19, influenza, CMV and Epstein-Barr virus, according to a later analysis. Across donors, most TCR sequences were observed very rarely, whereas some public TCRs were present in many individuals. Correlated functional status among segregating V segments might reflect linkage disequilibrium, but an unknown experimental factor could not be ruled out. Broadly in line with IMGT annotations, most TCR beta V segments showed up in productive rearrangements about 90% or about 30% of the time in an earlier analysis of 587 of the donors. At a false discovery rate of 0.05, a later analysis linked under 20,000 TCR beta sequences to specific HLA alleles. Roughly uniform sequencing depth across donors was assumed in presence/absence analyses, although this assumption may not hold. In vitro tests confirmed that a few of the cytomegalovirus-associated TCR beta chains recognize cytomegalovirus antigens. The study listed 150 to 200 TCR beta chains as associated with cytomegalovirus. Because counts were too low, seventeen rarely observed V segments, including chromosome 9 orphons, were left out of the earlier analysis of a few hundred of the donors. Because HLA typing was unavailable for some donors at each locus, only the typed subset was used in association tests. A cluster of highly shared sequence variants was judged likely to represent a technical artifact of the sequencing pipeline. Compared with the approximately 700-donor mean, donors in an Asian-associated ancestry cluster had fewer N-insertions in productive TCRs, according to a later genetic analysis. According to the authors, the approach could potentially be generalized to other disease states and immunological phenotypes. The only immune exposure information available for the cohort was CMV serostatus. In a later analysis, most CMV-associated TCR beta chains were found to appear HLA-restricted, with HLA associations seemingly driven largely by CMV exposure. A further reported finding was that TCR beta sequences accurately predicted the HLA-A and HLA-B alleles for most subjects in the first cohort. According to a later analysis, TCR association rates differed among HLA loci, with DRB1 alleles showing the most associated TCRs and HLA-C alleles showing the fewest. Some IMGT-functional V segments, including TRBV6-2 and TRBV6-3, could not be distinguished by the 87-base-pair reads and were therefore excluded. In a later analysis, HLA-associated TCR beta chains showed more clonal expansion and lower generation probabilities than non-associated chains that were equally common.

Regarding this clone: No antigen is known for it. Base quality data are lacking; no much larger clone is found one base away.

The cohort consisted of hundreds of healthy bone marrow donors. All cohort members were sampled while nominally healthy, although unrecorded immune exposures were likely present. The donor was CMV seronegative and was included in the group of several hundred seronegative cohort members. A peripheral blood sample was collected from each donor, and TCR beta sequencing was performed on peripheral blood mononuclear cells. Genomic DNA extraction from the blood cell samples was performed with the Qiagen DNeasy Blood Extraction Kit. The method was the immunoSEQ multiplex PCR assay. For the multiplex PCR, a mixture combining 60 forward primers for TCR Vbeta segments and 13 reverse primers for TCR Jbeta segments was used. A multiplex PCR assay on genomic DNA amplified the CDR3 region of rearranged TCR beta genes. Amplified TCR beta libraries were sequenced as 87-base-pair reads on the Illumina HiSeq System. Concerning the study's data processing: A later analysis counted tens of millions of unique TCR beta chains across the 600 to 850 repertoires, and around 12 million of these chains were shared by at least two donors. To remove PCR and sequencing errors, raw reads were error-corrected and collapsed into unique sequences using a nearest-neighbor algorithm that merged closely related sequences. To assign V, D and J gene segments, CDR3 sequences were aligned to IMGT reference sequences. Each retained sequence needed at least a six-nucleotide match to both a V gene segment and a J gene segment. Rearrangements were classified as productive when the CDR3 lacked stop codons and remained in frame with V and J, and all other rearrangements were classified as non-productive. CDR3 was defined by IMGT convention, running from the second conserved V-encoded cysteine to the conserved J-encoded phenylalanine. In an earlier analysis of more than 550 of the donors, sequences lacking an unambiguous match to a single V gene segment were excluded. In an earlier analysis of around 590 of the donors, a V segment was called functional when productive rearrangements were above 56.7%, and segregating when the standard deviation between donors exceeded 5%. To diagnose cytomegalovirus status from the catalog of TCR beta chain sequences, a statistical classification framework was built. In a later analysis, TCR nucleotide sequences were compared against IMGT/GENE-DB human TR gene sequences so that V and J genes could be assigned. The TCRdist pipeline was used in a later analysis to assign CDR3 sequences and most-parsimonious VDJ recombination scenarios. In a later analysis, every TCR beta chain was defined by the combination of its CDR3 amino acid sequence and its V-gene family, and reads without a unique V-gene family were dropped. A later analysis removed roughly 590 highly shared, low-generation-probability nucleotide sequences to deal with suspected cross-contamination and a sequencing artifact. For each public chain, a later analysis derived a clonal expansion index from normalized ranks of inferred template counts within each repertoire. A later analysis computed generation probabilities with a VDJ recombination model fitted to out-of-frame rearrangements, and checked the results against IGoR. In a later analysis, hypergeometric tests were used to score TCR-TCR, TCR-HLA and TCR-CMV co-occurrence, with a repertoire-size bias correction applied to TCR pairs. In a later analysis, false discovery rates were estimated by permuting HLA or CMV assignments 20 times. A later analysis grouped co-occurring TCRs with DBSCAN, adding TCRdist sequence similarity when clustering within HLA-allele-positive subsets. Repertoires with fewer than 30,000 or more than 120,000 public chains were left out of co-occurrence clustering, as were several repertoires with anomalous nucleotide sharing. This is the immuneACCESS table as TCRdb keeps it, with only in-frame sequences that have V and J called. A part of the clones is gone; compared with another copy, unresolved V genes explain less than half, and the rest is unexplained. V and J calls and clone size are as listed in that table; D and trimming were resolved from the DNA. The sample profile shows some 180,000 clones; approximately 85% of them were found once. About 2.5% of the sample comes from the top ten.

Germline trimming: 0 bases from V, 8 bases from J; junction bases outside gene matches: 18. The CDR3 has 18 amino acids, counting the end cysteine and phenylalanine. The CDR3 DNA has 54 bases and is translated from base 1. From a lookup of the germline V gene, CDR1 and CDR2 are SGHVS and FNYEAQ. The receptor was isolated from a woman aged 45-59 years in good health and CMV-seronegative. Sequencing was done on a sample of PBMCs. In this chain, TRBV7-6 is recombined with TRBJ1-2, and 7 junction bases match TRBD1. The CDR3 region: CASSLAGVPGQETKGYTF. The nucleotide sequence is TGTGCCAGCAGCTTAGCGGGGGTCCCCGGACAGGAAACTAAGGGCTACACCTTC.